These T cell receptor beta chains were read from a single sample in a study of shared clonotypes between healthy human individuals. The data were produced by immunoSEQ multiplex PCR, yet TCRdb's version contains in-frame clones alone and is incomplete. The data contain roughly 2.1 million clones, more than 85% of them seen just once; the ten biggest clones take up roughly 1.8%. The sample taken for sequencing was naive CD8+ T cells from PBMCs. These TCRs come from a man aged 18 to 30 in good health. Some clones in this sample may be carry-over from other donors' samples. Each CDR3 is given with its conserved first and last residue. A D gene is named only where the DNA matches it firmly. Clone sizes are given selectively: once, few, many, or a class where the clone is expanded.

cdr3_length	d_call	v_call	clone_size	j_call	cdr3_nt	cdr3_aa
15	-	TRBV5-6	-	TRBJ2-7	TGTGCCAGCACCATTGGGCAAAGCTACTCCTACGAGCAGTACTTC	CASTIGQSYSYEQYF
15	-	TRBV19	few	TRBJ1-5	TGTGCCAGTAGTATCGGACGGGGCCCCAATCAGCCCCAGCATTTT	CASSIGRGPNQPQHF
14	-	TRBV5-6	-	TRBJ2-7	TGTGCCAGCAGCTTCCAGCGACAAACCTACGAGCAGTACTTC	CASSFQRQTYEQYF
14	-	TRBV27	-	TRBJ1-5	TGTGCCAGCAGTCTACAGGGTACGAATCAGCCCCAGCATTTT	CASSLQGTNQPQHF
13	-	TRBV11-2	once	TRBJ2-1	TGTGCCAGCAGCTTAGTTGTTTACAATGAGCAGTTCTTC	CASSLVVYNEQFF
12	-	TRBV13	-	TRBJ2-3	TGTGCCAGCAGCCCCGGCACAGATACGCAGTATTTT	CASSPGTDTQYF
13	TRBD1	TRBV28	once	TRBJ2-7	TGTGCCACCTCGAACAGGGGCCCCTACGAGCAGTACTTC	CATSNRGPYEQYF
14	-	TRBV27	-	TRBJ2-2	TGTGCCAGCAGGCTCCTGGGGGGAGACGGGGAGCTGTTTTTT	CASRLLGGDGELFF
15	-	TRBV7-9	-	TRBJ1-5	TGTGCCAGCAGCTCGGGAGGGGCATGGAATCAGCCCCAGCATTTT	CASSSGGAWNQPQHF
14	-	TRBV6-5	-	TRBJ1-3	TGTGCCAGCAGTTACGGCAGCGCTGGAAACACCATATATTTT	CASSYGSAGNTIYF
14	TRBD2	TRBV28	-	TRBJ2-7	TGTGCCAGCAGTCCACGAGCGACTAGCGGGAGGCAGTACTTC	CASSPRATSGRQYF
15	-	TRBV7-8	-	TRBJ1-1	TGTGCCAGCAGCTTAGAGGCGGGCAGGAACACTGAAGCTTTCTTT	CASSLEAGRNTEAFF
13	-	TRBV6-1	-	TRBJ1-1	TGTGCCAGCAGTGAATGGGGTGGCACTGAAGCTTTCTTT	CASSEWGGTEAFF
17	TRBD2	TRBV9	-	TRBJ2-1	TGTGCCAGCAGCGTAGAGGGTTCAGCGGGAGGGTACAATGAGCAGTTCTTC	CASSVEGSAGGYNEQFF
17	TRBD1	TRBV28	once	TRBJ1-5	TGTGCCAGCAACTTCCCCGCGGACAGGGCGTTCGGTCAGCCCCAGCATTTT	CASNFPADRAFGQPQHF
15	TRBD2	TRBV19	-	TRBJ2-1	TGTGCCAGTAGTTTGGCGGGAGGCTCCTACAATGAGCAGTTCTTC	CASSLAGGSYNEQFF
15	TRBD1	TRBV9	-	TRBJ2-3	TGTGCCAGCAGCGAGGACAGGGGAGGGACAGATACGCAGTATTTT	CASSEDRGGTDTQYF
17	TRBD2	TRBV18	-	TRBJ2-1	TGTGCCAGCTCACCCCCAAGACTAGCGGGAGTAGCGAATGAGCAGTTCTTC	CASSPPRLAGVANEQFF
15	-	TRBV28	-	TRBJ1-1	TGTGCCAGCAGTTTGAGGTTCCCTCCGAACACTGAAGCTTTCTTT	CASSLRFPPNTEAFF
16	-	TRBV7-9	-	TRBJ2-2	TGTGCCAGCAGCTTAGCCGCGGCGGAAGGAACCGGGGAGCTGTTTTTT	CASSLAAAEGTGELFF
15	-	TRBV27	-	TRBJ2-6	TGTGCCAGCAGTCCGGAGGTCTCTGGGGCCAACGTCCTGACTTTC	CASSPEVSGANVLTF
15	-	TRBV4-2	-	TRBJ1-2	TGTGCCAGCAGCCGAAGCGCAGGGGCTCATCGGGGCTACACCTTC	CASSRSAGAHRGYTF
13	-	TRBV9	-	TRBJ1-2	TGTGCCAGCAGCGTAGGGTCTAACTATGGCTACACCTTC	CASSVGSNYGYTF
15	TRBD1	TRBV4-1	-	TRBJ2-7	TGCGCCAGCAGCCAAATCCGGGACAGGGCCTACGAGCAGTACTTC	CASSQIRDRAYEQYF
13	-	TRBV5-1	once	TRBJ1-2	TGCGCCAGCAGTTTTATACCTCGGGATGGCTACACCTTC	CASSFIPRDGYTF
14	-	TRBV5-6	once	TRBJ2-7	TGTGCCAGCAGCTGGCCACGTGGAGGGGACGAGCAGTACTTC	CASSWPRGGDEQYF
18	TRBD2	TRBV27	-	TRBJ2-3	TGTGCCAGCAGTCCTGTCGGGGCTAGCGGGTTGAGGACAGATACGCAGTATTTT	CASSPVGASGLRTDTQYF
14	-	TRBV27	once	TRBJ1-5	TGTGCCAGCAGTTACAGACAGTCCAATCAGCCCCAGCATTTT	CASSYRQSNQPQHF
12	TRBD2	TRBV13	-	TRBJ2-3	TGTGCCACTACTAGCGCCACAGATACGCAGTATTTT	CATTSATDTQYF